The next 10 T cell receptor beta chains were all read from a single sample in a study of cytomegalovirus exposure and HLA in healthy donors. Both 60 Vbeta primers and 13 Jbeta primers went into the PCR. Produced via immunoSEQ multiplex PCR; TCRdb's table is partial and in-frame only. The data show 95,000 to 150,000 clones, just over 65% seen once. Sequenced material: PBMCs. These receptor sequences come from a man between 18 and 29 years old in good health and CMV-seronegative.

V is TRBV14 and J is TRBJ1-3, with 12 bases lining up with TRBD1. CDR1 is SGHDN and CDR2 is FVKESK in the germline V gene. V was pared by 0 bases and J by 2 bases, with 8 bases of the junction left unmatched. The CDR3 sequence is 19 residues long. Here the CDR3 reads CASSQDLGTGGPPGNTIYF. CDR3 nucleotide sequence: TGTGCCAGCAGCCAAGACCTGGGGACAGGGGGCCCTCCTGGAAACACCATATATTTT.

The V and J genes are TRBV19 and TRBJ2-7, with TRBD1 matching 7 bases. The CDR3 is 13 amino acids. Germline V gene lookup returns CDR1 LNHDA and CDR2 SQIVND (reference sequence). V lost 3 bases and J lost 3; bases outside the gene matches: 2. CDR3 coding DNA: TGTGCCAGTAGTATTTACAGGGGCTACGAGCAGTACTTC. It specifies CASSIYRGYEQYF. Variable domain in full (rest from reference TRBV19 and TRBJ2-7): DGGITQSPKYLFRKEGQNVTLSCEQNLNHDAMYWYRQDPGQGLRLIYYSQIVNDFQKGDIAEGYSVSREKKESFPLTVTSAQKNPTAFYLCASSIYRGYEQYFGPGTRLTVT.

The chain is built from TRBV25-1 and TRBJ2-2; TRBD2 aligns across 9 bases. With V trimmed by 6 bases and J by 6 bases, 5 bases remained unmatched. The CDR3 loop spans 14 amino acids. CDR1 and CDR2 (germline): MGHDK, SYGVNS. CDR3 sequence (DNA): TGTGCCAGCAGGTTGCGGGAGGGCCCCGGGGAGCTGTTTTTT. Translation: CASRLREGPGELFF.

The V call is TRBV29-1, the J call TRBJ1-3; D possibly corresponds to TRBD1 (6 bases). The CDR3 runs 15 residues. The V end was cut by 4 bases, the J end by 1 base, with 14 bases between. Germline CDR1 is SQVTM and CDR2 is ANQGSEA. CDR3 in amino acids: CSVGGVGASGNTIYF. The CDR3, as DNA: TGCAGCGTTGGTGGGGTGGGGGCGTCTGGAAACACCATATATTTT.

The V and J genes are TRBV6-4 and TRBJ2-5; D might be TRBD1 (6 bases). The germline V gene encodes CDR1 MRHNA and CDR2 SNTAGT. Trimming stripped 3 bases from V and 6 bases from J, with 11 bases between. CDR3 length: 13 amino acids. The DNA of the CDR3 is TGTGCCAGCAGTGAATCCAGGGGTAAGACCCAGTACTTC. Translated: CASSESRGKTQYF.

This chain connects TRBV4-2 to TRBJ2-7, with D possibly TRBD2 on 6 matching bases. The CDR3 is made up of 14 amino acids. Germline V gene lookup returns CDR1 LGHNA and CDR2 YNFKEQ. The V end lost 0 bases, the J end lost 7 bases, and 13 bases lay between the germline ends. DNA of the CDR3: TGTGCCAGCAGCCAAGACATGGGGGGATGGGAGCAGTACTTC. Residues: CASSQDMGGWEQYF.

The gene calls are TRBV9 and TRBJ1-1; D gene uncertain. The CDR3 sequence is 15 residues long. Germline V gene data show CDR1 as SGDLS and CDR2 as YYNGEE. The germline V and J ends were trimmed by 3 bases and 1 base, with 13 bases remaining between them. CDR3 residues: CASSEEGWANTEAFF. The DNA for the CDR3 is TGTGCCAGCAGCGAGGAAGGCTGGGCGAACACTGAAGCTTTCTTT. The whole variable domain, remainder taken from reference TRBV9 and TRBJ1-1, is DSGVTQTPKHLITATGQRVTLRCSPRSGDLSVYWYQQSLDQGLQFLIQYYNGEERAKGNILERFSAQQFPDLHSELNLSSLELGDSALYFCASSEEGWANTEAFFGQGTRLTVV.

This clone was recorded a few times. The chain combines TRBV11-2 with TRBJ1-5, with 7 positions matching TRBD1. V lost 1 base, J lost 6 bases, and 9 bases stayed unmatched. This CDR3 region has 16 residues. Germline values: CDR1 SGHAT, CDR2 FQNNGV. CDR3 in DNA: TGTGCCAGCAGCTTAGTGGTAGGGGGCGGAGGTCAGCCCCAGCATTTT. Protein: CASSLVVGGGGQPQHF.

This clone has a handful of counts. V is TRBV30 and J is TRBJ2-7; D is ambiguous. CDR1 GTSNPN and CDR2 SVGIG come from the germline V gene (reference sequence). Trimming removed 0 bases from V and 1 base from J, with 13 bases in between. This CDR3 comprises 15 residues. The CDR3 sequence: CAWSVQSYRSYEQYF. The CDR3 DNA reads TGTGCCTGGAGTGTACAGTCTTACCGTTCCTACGAGCAGTACTTC. Filled out from reference TRBV30 and TRBJ2-7, the complete variable domain reads SQTIHQWPATLVQPVGSPLSLECTVEGTSNPNLYWYRQAAGRGLQLLFYSVGIGQISSEVPQNLSASRPQDRQFILSSKKLLLSDSGFYLCAWSVQSYRSYEQYFGPGTRLTVT.

The chain recombines TRBV19 with TRBJ1-2; TRBD1 is a possible D gene (6 bases). Trimming shortened V by 4 bases and J by 1 base, and 10 bases separated the two germline ends. From germline, CDR1 is LNHDA and CDR2 SQIVND (reference sequence). The CDR3 is 14 residues long. The CDR3 is CASSKDRINYGYTF. For the CDR3, the DNA is TGTGCCAGTAGTAAGGACAGAATTAACTATGGCTACACCTTC.